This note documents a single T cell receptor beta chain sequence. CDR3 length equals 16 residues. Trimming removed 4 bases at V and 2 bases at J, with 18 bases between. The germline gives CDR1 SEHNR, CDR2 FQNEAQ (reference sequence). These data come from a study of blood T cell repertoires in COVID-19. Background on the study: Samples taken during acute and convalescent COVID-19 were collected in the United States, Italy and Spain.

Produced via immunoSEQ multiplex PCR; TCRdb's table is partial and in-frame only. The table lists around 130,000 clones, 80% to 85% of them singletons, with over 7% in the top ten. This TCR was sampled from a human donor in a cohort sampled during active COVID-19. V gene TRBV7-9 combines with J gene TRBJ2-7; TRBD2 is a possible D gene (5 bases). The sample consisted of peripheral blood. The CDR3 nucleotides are TGTGCCAGCAGCTCGATGGGAGCAGAGAAAGCCTACGAGCAGTACTTC. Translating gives CASSSMGAEKAYEQYF.